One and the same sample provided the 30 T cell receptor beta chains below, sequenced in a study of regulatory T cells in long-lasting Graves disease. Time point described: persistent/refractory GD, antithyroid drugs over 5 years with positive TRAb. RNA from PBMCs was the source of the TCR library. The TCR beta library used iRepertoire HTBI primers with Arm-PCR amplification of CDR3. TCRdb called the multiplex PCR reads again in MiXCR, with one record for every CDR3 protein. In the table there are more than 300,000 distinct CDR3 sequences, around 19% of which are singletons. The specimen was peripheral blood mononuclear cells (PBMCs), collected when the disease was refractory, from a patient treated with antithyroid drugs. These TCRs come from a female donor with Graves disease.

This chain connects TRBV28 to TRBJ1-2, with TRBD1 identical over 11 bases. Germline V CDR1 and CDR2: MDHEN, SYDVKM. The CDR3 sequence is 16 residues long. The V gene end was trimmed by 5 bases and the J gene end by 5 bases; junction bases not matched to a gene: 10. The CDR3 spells CASSPDRGQGSYGYTF. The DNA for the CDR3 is TGTGCCAGCAGTCCGGACAGGGGGCAAGGGAGTTATGGCTACACCTTC.

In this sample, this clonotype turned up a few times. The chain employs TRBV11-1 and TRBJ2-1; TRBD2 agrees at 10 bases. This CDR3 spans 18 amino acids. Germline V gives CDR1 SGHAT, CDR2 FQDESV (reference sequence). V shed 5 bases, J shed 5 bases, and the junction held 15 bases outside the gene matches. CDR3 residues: CASSRWGLAGEVNNEQFF. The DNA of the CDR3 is TGTGCCAGCAGCCGTTGGGGGCTAGCGGGGGAGGTCAACAATGAGCAGTTCTTC.

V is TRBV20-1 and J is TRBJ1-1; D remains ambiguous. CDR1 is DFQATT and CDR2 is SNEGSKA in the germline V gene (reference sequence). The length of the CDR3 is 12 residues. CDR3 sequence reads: CLGPSGYTEAFF. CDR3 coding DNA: TGCCTAGGGCCCTCGGGGTACACTGAAGCTTTCTTT.

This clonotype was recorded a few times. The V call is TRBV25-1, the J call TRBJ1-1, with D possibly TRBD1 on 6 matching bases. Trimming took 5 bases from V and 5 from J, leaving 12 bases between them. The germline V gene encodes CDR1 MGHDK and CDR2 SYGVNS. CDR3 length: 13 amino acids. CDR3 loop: CASSPLTGTEAFF. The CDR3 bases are TGTGCCAGCAGTCCCCTCACAGGGACTGAAGCTTTCTTT.

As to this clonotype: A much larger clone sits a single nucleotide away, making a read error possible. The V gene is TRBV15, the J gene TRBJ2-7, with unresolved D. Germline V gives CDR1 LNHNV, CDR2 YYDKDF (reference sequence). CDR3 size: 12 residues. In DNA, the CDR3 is TGTGTCACCAGCAGAGCCACGGGCGAGCAGTACTTC. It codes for CVTSRATGEQYF. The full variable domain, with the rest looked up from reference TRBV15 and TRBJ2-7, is DAMVIQNPRYQVTQFGKPVTLSCSQTLNHNVMYWYQQKSSQAPKLLFHYYDKDFNNEADTPDNFQSRRPNTSFCFLDIRSPGLGDTAMYLCVTSRATGEQYFGPGTRLTVT.

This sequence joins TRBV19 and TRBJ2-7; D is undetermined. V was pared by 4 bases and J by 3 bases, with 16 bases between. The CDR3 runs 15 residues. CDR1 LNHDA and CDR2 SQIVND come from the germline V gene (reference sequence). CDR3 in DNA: TGTGCCAGTAGTAGAGCGCACAGTTCAAGCTACGAGCAGTACTTC. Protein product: CASSRAHSSSYEQYF.

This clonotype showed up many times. In DNA form, the CDR3 reads TGTGCCAGCAGCTCTAGAGCGGGAGGAAAGGGAGAGACCCAGTACTTC. It yields the protein CASSSRAGGKGETQYF. The chain employs TRBV7-9 and TRBJ2-5; 9 nucleotides align to TRBD2. The CDR3 is 16 amino acids. The germline CDR1 and CDR2 sequences are SEHNR and FQNEAQ (reference sequence). Trimming removed 4 bases from V and 4 bases from J; junction bases left unmatched: 10.

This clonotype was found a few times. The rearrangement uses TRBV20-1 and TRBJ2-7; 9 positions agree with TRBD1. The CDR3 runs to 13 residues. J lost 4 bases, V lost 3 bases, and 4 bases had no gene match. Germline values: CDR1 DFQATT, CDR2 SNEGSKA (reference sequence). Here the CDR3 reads CSARGQGHYEQYF. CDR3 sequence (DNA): TGCAGTGCTAGGGGACAGGGACATTACGAGCAGTACTTC.

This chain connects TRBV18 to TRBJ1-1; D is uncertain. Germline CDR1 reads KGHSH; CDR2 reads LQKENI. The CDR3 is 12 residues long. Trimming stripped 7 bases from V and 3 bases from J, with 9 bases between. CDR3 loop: CASCLGDTEAFF. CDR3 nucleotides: TGTGCCAGCTGCCTTGGGGACACTGAAGCTTTCTTT.

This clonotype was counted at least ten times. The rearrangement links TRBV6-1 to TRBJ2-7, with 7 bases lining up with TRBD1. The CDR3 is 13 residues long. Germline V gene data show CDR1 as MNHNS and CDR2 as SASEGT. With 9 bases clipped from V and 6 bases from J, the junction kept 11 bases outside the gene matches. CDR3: CASSGQAPPEQYF. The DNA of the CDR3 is TGTGCCAGTTCCGGACAGGCACCGCCCGAGCAGTACTTC.

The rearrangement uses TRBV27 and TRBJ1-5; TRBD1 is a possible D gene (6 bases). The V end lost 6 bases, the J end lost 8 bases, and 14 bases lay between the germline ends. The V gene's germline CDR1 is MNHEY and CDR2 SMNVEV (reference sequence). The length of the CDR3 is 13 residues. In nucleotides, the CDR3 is TGTGCCAGCAGCAAGATGGAGGGGGAGCCCCAGCATTTT. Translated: CASSKMEGEPQHF.

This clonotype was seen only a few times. As DNA, the CDR3 is TGTGCCAGCAGCCTGCGGGGACTAGCGGCAAACATTCAGTACTTC. This sequence encodes CASSLRGLAANIQYF. The chain employs TRBV3-2 and TRBJ2-4; TRBD2 was called by the table and not checked on the DNA. TRBV3-2 is shown as a pseudogene. The CDR3 is 15 residues long.

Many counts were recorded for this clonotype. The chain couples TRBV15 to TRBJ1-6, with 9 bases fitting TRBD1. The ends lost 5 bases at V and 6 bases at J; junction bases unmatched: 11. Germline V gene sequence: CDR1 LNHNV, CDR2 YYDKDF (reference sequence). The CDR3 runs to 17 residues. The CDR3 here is CATSVRPGTGSNSPLHF. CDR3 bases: TGTGCCACCAGCGTAAGACCCGGGACAGGGTCTAATTCACCCCTCCACTTT.

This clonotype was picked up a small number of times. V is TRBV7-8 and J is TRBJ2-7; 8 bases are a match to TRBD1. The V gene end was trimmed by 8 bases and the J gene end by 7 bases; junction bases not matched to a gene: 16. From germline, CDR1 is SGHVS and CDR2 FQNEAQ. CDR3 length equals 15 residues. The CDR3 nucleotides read TGTGCCAGCGGGCTCCCGGTGACAGGGGCTTCTGAGCAGTACTTC. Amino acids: CASGLPVTGASEQYF.

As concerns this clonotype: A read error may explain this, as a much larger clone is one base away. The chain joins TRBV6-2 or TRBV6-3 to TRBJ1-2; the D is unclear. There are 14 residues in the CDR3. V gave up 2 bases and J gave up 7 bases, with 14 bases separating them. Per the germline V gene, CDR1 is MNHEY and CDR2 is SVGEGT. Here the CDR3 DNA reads TGTGCCAGCAGTTACGGGGTGGGCGACTGTGGCTACACCTTC. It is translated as CASSYGVGDCGYTF.

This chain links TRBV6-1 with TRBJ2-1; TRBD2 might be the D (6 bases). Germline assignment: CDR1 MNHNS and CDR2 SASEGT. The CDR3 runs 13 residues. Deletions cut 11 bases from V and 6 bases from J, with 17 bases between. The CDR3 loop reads CAGSAGPSNEQFF. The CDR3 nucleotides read TGTGCCGGGTCGGCGGGGCCCTCCAATGAGCAGTTCTTC.

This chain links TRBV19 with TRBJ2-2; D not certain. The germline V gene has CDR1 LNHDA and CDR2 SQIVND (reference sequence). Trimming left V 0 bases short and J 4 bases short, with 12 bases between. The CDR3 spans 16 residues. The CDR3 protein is CASSIDFRRSTGELFF. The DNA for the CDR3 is TGTGCCAGTAGTATAGACTTTAGGCGGAGCACCGGGGAGCTGTTTTTT.

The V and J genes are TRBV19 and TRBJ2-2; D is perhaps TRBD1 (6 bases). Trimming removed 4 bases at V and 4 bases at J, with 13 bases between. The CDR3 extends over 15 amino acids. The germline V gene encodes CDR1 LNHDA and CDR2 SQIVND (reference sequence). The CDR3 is CASSRNREITGELFF. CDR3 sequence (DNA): TGTGCCAGTAGTAGGAACAGGGAAATCACCGGGGAGCTGTTTTTT.

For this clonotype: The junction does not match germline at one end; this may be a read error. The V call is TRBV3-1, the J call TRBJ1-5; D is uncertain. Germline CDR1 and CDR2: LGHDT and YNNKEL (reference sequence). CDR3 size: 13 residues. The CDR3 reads CASSQDRNLPQHF. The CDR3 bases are TGTGCCAGCAGCCAAGATCGAAATCTGCCCCAGCATTTT.

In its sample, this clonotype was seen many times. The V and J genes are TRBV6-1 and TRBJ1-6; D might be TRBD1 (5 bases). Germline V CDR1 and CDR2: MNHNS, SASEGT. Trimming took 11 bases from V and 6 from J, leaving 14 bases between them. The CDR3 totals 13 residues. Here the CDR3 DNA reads TGTGCCGTGCGGGACGGGACTAATTCACCCCTCCACTTT. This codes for CAVRDGTNSPLHF.

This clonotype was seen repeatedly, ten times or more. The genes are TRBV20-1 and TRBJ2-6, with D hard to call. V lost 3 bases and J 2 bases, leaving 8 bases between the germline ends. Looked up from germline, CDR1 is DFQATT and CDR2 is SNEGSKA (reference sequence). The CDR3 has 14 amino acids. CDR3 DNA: TGCAGTGCTAGTCTGGGAACTGGGGCCAACGTCCTGACTTTC. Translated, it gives CSASLGTGANVLTF.

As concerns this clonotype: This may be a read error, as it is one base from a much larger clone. In nucleotides, the CDR3 is TGTGCCAGCAGTTACGACTACGGACCAAGGGACATCGGGGAGCTGTTTTTT. Translated: CASSYDYGPRDIGELFF. V usage is TRBV6-5 and J usage is TRBJ2-2; D may be TRBD1 (6 bases). CDR3 length equals 17 residues. V was trimmed by 2 bases and J by 7 bases, leaving 20 bases between them. Germline V CDR1 and CDR2: MNHEY, SVGAGI.

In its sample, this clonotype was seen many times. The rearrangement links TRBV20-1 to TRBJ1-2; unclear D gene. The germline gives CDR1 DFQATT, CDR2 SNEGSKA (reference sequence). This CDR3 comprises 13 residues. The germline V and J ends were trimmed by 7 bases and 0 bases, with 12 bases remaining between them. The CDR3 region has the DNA TGCAGTGGGACGGACGGAGCTAACTATGGCTACACCTTC. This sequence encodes CSGTDGANYGYTF.

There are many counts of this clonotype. CDR3 nucleotide sequence: TGTGCCTGGACAGGGGCCGCGGAGGGTGGCTACACCTTC. Translating it yields CAWTGAAEGGYTF. The J gene is TRBJ1-2, the V gene TRBV30, with D possibly matching TRBD1 (6 bases). This CDR3 is built from 13 residues. CDR1 GTSNPN and CDR2 SVGIG come from the germline V gene (reference sequence). V lost 4 bases and J lost 7, with 16 bases in between.

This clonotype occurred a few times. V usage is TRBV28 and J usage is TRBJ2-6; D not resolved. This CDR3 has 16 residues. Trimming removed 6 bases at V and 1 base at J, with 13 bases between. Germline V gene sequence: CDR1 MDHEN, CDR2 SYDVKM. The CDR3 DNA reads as TGTGCCAGCAGCGACCTAAGCTATTCTGGGGCCAACGTCCTGACTTTC. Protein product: CASSDLSYSGANVLTF.

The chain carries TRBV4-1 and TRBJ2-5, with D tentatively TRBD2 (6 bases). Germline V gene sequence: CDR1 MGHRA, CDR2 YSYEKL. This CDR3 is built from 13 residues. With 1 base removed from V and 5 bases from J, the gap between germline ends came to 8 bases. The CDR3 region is CASSQGRVETQYF. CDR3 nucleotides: TGCGCCAGCAGCCAAGGGAGGGTGGAGACCCAGTACTTC.

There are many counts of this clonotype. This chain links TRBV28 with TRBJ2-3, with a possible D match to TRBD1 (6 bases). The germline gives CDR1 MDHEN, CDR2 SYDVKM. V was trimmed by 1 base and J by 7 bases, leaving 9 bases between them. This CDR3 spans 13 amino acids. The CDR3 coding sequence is TGTGCCAGCAGTTTATCGACAGGAAATACGCAGTATTTT. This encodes CASSLSTGNTQYF.

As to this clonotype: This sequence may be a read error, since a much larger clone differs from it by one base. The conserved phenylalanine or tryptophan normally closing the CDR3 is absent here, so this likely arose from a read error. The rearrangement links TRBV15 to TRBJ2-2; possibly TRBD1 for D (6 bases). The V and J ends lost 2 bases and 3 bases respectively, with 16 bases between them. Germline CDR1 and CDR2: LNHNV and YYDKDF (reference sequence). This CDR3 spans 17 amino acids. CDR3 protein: CATSRPPTGPYTGELFS. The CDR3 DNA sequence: TGTGCCACCAGCAGACCTCCGACAGGCCCTTACACCGGGGAGCTGTTTTCT.

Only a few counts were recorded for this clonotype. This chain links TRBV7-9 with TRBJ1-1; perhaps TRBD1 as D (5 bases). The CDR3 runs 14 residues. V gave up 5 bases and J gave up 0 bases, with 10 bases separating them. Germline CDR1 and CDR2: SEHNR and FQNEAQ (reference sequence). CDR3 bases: TGTGCCAGCAGCCGGGGACCGTTGAACACTGAAGCTTTCTTT. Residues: CASSRGPLNTEAFF.

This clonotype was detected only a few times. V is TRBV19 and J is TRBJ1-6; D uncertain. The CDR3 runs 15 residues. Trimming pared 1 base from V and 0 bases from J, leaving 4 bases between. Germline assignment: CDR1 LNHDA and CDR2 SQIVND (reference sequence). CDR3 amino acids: CASSIVGSYNSPLHF. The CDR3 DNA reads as TGTGCCAGTAGTATAGTCGGCTCCTATAATTCACCCCTCCACTTT.